This TCR beta chain was profiled in a study of blood T cell repertoires in COVID-19. Whole-study context: Specimens from acute and convalescent COVID-19 originated in the United States, Italy and Spain. Sample material is recorded as cDNA or gDNA derived from T cells, B-cell-depleted T cells, or PBMCs.

Germline V CDR1 and CDR2: SGHRS, YFSETQ. This CDR3 is built from 13 residues. Trimming took 0 bases from V and 13 from J, leaving 17 bases between them. Methods used by the authors: Nucleated cell number was recorded as an estimate derived from reference gene primer amplification. Profiling relied on immunoSEQ multiplex PCR, and the TCRdb table lists in-frame clones only, not all of them. V and J calls and clone size follow that table, whereas D and trimming were derived from the DNA. The sample has 90,000 to 100,000 clones, around nine tenths seen once. This receptor was taken from an elderly man with acute or convalescent COVID-19. The chain couples TRBV5-1 to TRBJ2-7; TRBD2 is a possible D gene (5 bases). The sample taken for sequencing was peripheral blood. DNA of the CDR3: TGCGCCAGCAGCTTGGCCAACGAGGGCCTAGTTTACTTC. It encodes CASSLANEGLVYF.